The TCR beta chain under discussion was sequenced for a study of regulatory T cells in long-lasting Graves disease. The CDR3 has 14 residues. The V gene's germline CDR1 is MNHEY and CDR2 SMNVEV (reference sequence). Trimming cost V 4 bases and J 3 bases, with 13 bases left between them. This clonotype showed up just a few times. Arm-PCR of CDR3 regions with iRepertoire HTBI primers generated TCR beta libraries. Via MiXCR, TCRdb re-called the multiplex PCR reads, giving one row per CDR3 protein. The repertoire holds about 660,000 distinct CDR3 sequences, with roughly 30% as singletons. Specified time point: persistent/refractory GD, antithyroid drugs over 5 years with positive TRAb. The TCR library was made from RNA extracted from PBMCs.

The specimen comprised peripheral blood mononuclear cells (PBMCs), sampled when the disease was refractory, from a patient treated with antithyroid drugs. The rearrangement joins TRBV27 to TRBJ2-7; D possibly uses TRBD1 or TRBD2 (5 bases each). The TCR comes from a female donor with Graves disease. Here the CDR3 DNA reads TGTGCCAGCAGTTCGAGGGGCTGGATCTACGAGCAGTACTTC. Translated, it gives CASSSRGWIYEQYF.